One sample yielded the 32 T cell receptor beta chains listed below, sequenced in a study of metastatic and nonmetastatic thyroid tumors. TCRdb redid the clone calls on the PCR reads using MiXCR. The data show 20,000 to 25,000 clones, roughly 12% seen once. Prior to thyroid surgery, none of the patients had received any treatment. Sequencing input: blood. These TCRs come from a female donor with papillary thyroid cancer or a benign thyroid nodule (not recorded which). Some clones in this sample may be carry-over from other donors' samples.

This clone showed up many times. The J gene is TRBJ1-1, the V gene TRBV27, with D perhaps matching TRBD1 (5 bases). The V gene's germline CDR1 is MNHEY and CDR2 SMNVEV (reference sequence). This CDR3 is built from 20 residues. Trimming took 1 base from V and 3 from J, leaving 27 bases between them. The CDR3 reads CASSLWDFSPGSPGDTEAFF. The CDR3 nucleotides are TGTGCCAGCAGTTTATGGGATTTCTCCCCGGGGAGCCCGGGGGACACTGAAGCTTTCTTT.

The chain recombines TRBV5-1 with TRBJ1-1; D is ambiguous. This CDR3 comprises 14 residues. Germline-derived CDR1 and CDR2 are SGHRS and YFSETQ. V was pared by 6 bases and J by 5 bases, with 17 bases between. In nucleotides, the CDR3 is TGCGCCAGCATCCCGGAGTGCCCCGGGACTGAAGCTTTCTTT. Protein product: CASIPECPGTEAFF.

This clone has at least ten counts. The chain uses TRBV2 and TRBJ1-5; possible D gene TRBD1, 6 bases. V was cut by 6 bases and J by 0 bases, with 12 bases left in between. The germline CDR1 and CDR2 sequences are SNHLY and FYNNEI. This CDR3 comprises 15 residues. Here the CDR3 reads CASRFGGGSNQPQHF. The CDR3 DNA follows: TGTGCCAGCAGGTTTGGGGGCGGTAGCAATCAGCCCCAGCATTTT.

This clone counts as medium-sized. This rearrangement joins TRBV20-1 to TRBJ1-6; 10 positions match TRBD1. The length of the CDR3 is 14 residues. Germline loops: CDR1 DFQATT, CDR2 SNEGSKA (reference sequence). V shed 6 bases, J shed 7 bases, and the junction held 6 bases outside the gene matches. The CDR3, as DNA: TGCAGTGCAAGGGACAGGGGAGAGAATTCACCCCTCCACTTT. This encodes CSARDRGENSPLHF.

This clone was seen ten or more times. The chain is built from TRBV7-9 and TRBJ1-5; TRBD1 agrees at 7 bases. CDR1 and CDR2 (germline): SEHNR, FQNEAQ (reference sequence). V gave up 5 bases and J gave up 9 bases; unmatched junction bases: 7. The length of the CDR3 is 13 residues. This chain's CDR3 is CASSRQGLAPQHF. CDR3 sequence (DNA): TGTGCCAGCAGCCGACAGGGTCTCGCGCCCCAGCATTTT.

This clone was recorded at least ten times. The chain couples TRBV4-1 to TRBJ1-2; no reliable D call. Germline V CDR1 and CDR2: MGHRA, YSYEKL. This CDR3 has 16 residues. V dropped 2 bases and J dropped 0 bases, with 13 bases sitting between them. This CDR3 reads CASSQFREGTNYGYTF. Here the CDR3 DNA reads TGCGCCAGCAGCCAATTTAGAGAAGGGACTAACTATGGCTACACCTTC.

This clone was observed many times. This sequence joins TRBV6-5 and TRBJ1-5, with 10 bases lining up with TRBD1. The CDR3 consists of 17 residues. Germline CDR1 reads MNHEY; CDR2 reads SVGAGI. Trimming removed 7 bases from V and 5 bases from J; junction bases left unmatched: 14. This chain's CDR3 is CASTPPPRTGGYQPQHF. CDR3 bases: TGTGCCAGCACCCCCCCCCCCCGGACAGGGGGGTATCAGCCCCAGCATTTT.

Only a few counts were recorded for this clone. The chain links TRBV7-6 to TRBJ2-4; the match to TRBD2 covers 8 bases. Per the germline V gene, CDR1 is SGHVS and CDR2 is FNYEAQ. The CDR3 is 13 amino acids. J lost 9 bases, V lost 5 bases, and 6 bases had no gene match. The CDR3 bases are TGTGCCAGCAGCCCCGGACTAGCTGGCATTCAGTACTTC. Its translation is CASSPGLAGIQYF.

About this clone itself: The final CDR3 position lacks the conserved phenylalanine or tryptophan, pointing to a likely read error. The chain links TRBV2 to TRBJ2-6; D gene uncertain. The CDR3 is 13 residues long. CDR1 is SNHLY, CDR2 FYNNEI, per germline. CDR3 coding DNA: TGTGCCAGCAGTGTTGGTGGGGACAACGTCCTGACTCTC. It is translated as CASSVGGDNVLTL.

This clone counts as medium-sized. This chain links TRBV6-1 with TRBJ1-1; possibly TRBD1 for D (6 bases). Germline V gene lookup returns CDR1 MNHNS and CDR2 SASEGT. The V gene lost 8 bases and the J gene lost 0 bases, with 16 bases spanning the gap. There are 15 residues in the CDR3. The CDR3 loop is CASVQRWDMNTEAFF. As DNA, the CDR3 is TGTGCCAGCGTTCAAAGATGGGACATGAACACTGAAGCTTTCTTT.

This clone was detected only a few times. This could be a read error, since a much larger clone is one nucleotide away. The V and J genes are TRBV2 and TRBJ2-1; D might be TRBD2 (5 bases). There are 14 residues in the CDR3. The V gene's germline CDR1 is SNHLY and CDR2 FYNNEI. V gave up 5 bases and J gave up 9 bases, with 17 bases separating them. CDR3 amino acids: CASSPLGEFCEQFF. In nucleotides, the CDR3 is TGTGCCAGCAGTCCCCTTGGGGAGTTCTGTGAGCAGTTCTTC.

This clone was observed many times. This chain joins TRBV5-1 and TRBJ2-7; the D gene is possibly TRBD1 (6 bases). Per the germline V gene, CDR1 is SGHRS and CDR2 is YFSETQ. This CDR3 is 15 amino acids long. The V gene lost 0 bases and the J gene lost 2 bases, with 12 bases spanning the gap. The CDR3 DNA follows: TGCGCCAGCAGCTTGGCCAGGGGCGCCGCCTACGAGCAGTACTTC. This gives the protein CASSLARGAAYEQYF.

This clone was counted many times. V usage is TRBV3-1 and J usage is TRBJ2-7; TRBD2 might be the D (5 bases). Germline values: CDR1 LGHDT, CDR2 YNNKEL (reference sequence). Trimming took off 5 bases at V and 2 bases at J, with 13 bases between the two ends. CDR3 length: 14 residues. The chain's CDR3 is CASSFWRVPYEQYF. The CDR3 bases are TGTGCCAGCAGCTTTTGGCGGGTTCCCTACGAGCAGTACTTC.

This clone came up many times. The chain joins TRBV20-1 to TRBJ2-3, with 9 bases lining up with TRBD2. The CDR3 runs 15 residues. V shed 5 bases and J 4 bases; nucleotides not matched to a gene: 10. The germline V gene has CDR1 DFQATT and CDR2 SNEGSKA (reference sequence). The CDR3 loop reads CSAQRSGRIADTQYF. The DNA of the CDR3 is TGCAGTGCTCAGAGGAGCGGGAGGATTGCAGATACGCAGTATTTT.

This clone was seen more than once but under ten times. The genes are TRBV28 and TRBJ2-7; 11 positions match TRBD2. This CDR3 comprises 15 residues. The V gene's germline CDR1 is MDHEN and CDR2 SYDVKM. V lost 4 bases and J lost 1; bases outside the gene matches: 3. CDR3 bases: TGTGCCAGCAGTTCCCGACTAGCGGGATCCTACGAGCAGTACTTC. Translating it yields CASSSRLAGSYEQYF.

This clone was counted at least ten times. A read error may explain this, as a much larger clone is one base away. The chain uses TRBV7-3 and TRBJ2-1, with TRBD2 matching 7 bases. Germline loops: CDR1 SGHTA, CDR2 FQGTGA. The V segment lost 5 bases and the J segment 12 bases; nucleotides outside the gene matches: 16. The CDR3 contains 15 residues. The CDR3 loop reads CASSPASGLRGGQFF. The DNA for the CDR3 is TGTGCCAGCAGCCCCGCTAGCGGTCTTAGGGGTGGGCAGTTCTTC. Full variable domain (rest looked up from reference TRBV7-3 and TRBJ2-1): GAGVSQTPSNKVTEKGKYVELRCDPISGHTALYWYRQSLGQGPEFLIYFQGTGAADDSGLPNDRFFAVRPEGSVSTLKIQRTERGDSAVYLCASSPASGLRGGQFFGPGTRLTVL.

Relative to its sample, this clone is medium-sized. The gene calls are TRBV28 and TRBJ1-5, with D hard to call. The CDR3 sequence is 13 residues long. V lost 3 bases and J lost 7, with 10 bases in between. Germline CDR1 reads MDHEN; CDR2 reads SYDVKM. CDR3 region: CASSLGGKQPQHF. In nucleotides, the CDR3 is TGTGCCAGCAGTTTGGGAGGGAAGCAGCCCCAGCATTTT.

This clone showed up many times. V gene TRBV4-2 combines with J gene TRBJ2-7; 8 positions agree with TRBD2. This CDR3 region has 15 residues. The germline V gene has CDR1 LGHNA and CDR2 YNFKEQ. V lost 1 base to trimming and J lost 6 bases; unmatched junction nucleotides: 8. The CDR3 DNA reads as TGTGCCAGCAGCCAAGGTACAGCGGGAGTTTCCGAGCAGTACTTC. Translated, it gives CASSQGTAGVSEQYF.

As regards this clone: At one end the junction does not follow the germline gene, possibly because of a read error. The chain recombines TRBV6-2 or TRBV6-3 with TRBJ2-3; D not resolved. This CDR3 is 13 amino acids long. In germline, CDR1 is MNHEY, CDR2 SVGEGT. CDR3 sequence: CASRFSITDTHYF. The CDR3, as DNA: TGTGCCAGCAGGTTTTCTATCACAGATACGCATTATTTT.

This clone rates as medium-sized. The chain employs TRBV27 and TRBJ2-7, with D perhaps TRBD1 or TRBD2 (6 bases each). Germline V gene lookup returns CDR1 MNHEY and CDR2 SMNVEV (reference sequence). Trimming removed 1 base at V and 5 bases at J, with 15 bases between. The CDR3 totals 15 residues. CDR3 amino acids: CASSLYPGARDEQYF. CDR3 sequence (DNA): TGTGCCAGCAGTTTATACCCGGGGGCGAGAGACGAGCAGTACTTC.

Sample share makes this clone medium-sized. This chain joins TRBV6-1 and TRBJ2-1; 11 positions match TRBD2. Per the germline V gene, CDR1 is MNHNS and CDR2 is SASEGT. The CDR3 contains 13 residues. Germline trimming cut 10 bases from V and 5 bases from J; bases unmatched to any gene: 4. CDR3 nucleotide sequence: TGTGCCACCGGGACTAGCGGTAACAATGAGCAGTTCTTC. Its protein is CATGTSGNNEQFF.

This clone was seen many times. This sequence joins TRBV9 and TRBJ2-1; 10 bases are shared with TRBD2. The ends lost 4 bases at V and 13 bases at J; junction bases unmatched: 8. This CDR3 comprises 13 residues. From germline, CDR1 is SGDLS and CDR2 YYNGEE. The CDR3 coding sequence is TGTGCCAGCAGCACTTCTAGCGGGAGACTCCAGTTCTTC. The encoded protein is CASSTSSGRLQFF.

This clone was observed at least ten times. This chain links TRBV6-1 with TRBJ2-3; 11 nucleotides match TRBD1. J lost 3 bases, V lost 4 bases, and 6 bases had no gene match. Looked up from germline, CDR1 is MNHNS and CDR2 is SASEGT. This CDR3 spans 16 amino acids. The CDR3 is CASSVGQGAWTDTQYF. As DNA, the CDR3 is TGTGCCAGCAGTGTCGGACAGGGGGCATGGACAGATACGCAGTATTTT.

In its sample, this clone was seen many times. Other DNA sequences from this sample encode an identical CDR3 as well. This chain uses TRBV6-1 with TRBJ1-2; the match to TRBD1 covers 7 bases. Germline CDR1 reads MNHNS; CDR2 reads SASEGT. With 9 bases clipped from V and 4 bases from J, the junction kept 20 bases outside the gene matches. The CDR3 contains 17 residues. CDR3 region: CARDLPTLRTGRYGYTF. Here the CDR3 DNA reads TGTGCCAGAGACTTACCTACCCTTAGGACAGGACGCTATGGCTACACCTTC.

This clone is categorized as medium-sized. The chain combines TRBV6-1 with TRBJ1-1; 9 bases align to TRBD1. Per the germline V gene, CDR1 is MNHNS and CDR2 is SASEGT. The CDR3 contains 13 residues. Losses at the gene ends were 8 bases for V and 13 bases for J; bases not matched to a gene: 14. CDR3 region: CASSQVGTGRVFF. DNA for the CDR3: TGTGCCAGCTCCCAGGTGGGGACAGGGAGGGTTTTCTTT.

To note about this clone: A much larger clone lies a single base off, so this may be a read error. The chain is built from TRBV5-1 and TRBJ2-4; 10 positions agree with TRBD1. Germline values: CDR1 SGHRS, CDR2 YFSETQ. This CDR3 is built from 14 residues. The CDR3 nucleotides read TGCTCCAGCAGCTCCGGGACAGGGGAAAACATTCAGTACTTC. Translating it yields CSSSSGTGENIQYF.

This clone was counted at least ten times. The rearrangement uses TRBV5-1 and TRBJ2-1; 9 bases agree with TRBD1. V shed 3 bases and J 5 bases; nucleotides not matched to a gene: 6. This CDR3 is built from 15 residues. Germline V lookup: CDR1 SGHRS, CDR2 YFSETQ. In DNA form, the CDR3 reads TGCGCCAGCAGCTCCGGGACAGGGATACACAATGAGCAGTTCTTC. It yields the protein CASSSGTGIHNEQFF.

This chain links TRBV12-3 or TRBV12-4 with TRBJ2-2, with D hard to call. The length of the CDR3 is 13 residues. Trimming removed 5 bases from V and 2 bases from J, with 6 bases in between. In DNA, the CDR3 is TGTGCCAGCAGTCCCCTTAACACCGGGGAGCTGTTTTTT. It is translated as CASSPLNTGELFF.

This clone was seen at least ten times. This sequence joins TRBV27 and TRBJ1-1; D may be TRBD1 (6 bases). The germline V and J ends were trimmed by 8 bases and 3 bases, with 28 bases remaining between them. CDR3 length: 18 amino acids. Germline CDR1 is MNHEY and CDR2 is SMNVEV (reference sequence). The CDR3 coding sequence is TGTGCCAGCCGCTTCTCCTTGGGGGGGGCCACGGGCCACACTGAAGCTTTCTTT. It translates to CASRFSLGGATGHTEAFF.

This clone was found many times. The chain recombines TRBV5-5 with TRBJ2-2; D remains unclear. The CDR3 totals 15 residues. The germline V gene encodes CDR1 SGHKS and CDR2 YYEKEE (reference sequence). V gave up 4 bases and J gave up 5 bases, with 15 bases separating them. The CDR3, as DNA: TGTGCCAGCAGCCCTCAAAGATTTGGGACCGGGGAGCTGTTTTTT. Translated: CASSPQRFGTGELFF.

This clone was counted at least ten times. CDR3 nucleotides: TGTGCCAGCAACCTGGACAGGGATCAGCCCCAGCATTTT. Its translation: CASNLDRDQPQHF. The chain joins TRBV7-2 to TRBJ1-5; 8 bases map to TRBD1. Germline trimming cut 7 bases from V and 5 bases from J; bases unmatched to any gene: 4. Germline lookup yields CDR1 SGHTA and CDR2 FQGNSA. This CDR3 spans 13 amino acids.

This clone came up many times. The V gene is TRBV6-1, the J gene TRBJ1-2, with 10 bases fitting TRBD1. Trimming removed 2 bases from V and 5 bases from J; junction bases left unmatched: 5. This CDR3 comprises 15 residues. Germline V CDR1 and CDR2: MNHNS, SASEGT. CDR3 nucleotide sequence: TGTGCCAGCAGTGAATGGTGGACAGGGGGGTATGGCTACACCTTC. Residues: CASSEWWTGGYGYTF.